Following are 21 T cell receptor beta chains from one sample sequenced in a study of T cell changes during pregnancy in multiple sclerosis. Only in-frame clones appear in the TCRdb table, and some are missing; sequencing was by immunoSEQ multiplex PCR. Found here are under 90,000 clones, roughly 92% of them singletons; the top ten hold over 3.5%. The starting material was peripheral blood, obtained after pregnancy. The origin of the receptors is a female donor in good health, enrolled as a control in a pregnancy study.

This clone was recorded only once. V and J are TRBV5-6 and TRBJ1-2; TRBD1 might be the D (5 bases). V dropped 0 bases and J dropped 1 base, with 7 bases sitting between them. From germline, CDR1 is SGHDT and CDR2 YYEEEE. The CDR3 extends over 14 amino acids. This CDR3 is CASSLGQLNYGYTF. The CDR3 nucleotides are TGTGCCAGCAGCTTGGGACAGCTTAACTATGGCTACACCTTC.

The chain joins TRBV6-1 to TRBJ1-1; perhaps TRBD1 as D (5 bases). Trimming shortened V by 1 base and J by 5 bases, and 17 bases separated the two germline ends. The CDR3 is 16 amino acids. Germline V gene sequence: CDR1 MNHNS, CDR2 SASEGT. The CDR3 DNA follows: TGTGCCAGCAGTGAAGGGACACCTGTTAGTGGAACTGAAGCTTTCTTT. It specifies CASSEGTPVSGTEAFF.

CDR3 sequence: CASSRTGTDYEQYF. The CDR3 nucleotides are TGTGCCAGCAGCCGGACCGGGACAGACTACGAGCAGTACTTC. The chain recombines TRBV28 with TRBJ2-7; 7 bases align to TRBD1. The CDR3 is 14 amino acids. In germline, CDR1 is MDHEN, CDR2 SYDVKM. V was pared by 6 bases and J by 3 bases, with 8 bases of the junction left unmatched.

This chain links TRBV7-9 with TRBJ1-1, with 10 positions matching TRBD1. The CDR3 spans 14 residues. From germline, CDR1 is SEHNR and CDR2 FQNEAQ (reference sequence). Trimming at V came to 5 bases and at J to 5 bases, leaving 5 bases not matched to a gene. The CDR3 region is CASSNDRGRTEAFF. The CDR3, as DNA: TGTGCCAGCAGCAACGACAGGGGGCGGACTGAAGCTTTCTTT.

This clone appeared once. V gene TRBV15 combines with J gene TRBJ2-3, with 7 bases aligning to TRBD2. The CDR3 extends over 16 amino acids. V shed 6 bases, J shed 1 base, and the junction held 10 bases outside the gene matches. Germline V gene data show CDR1 as LNHNV and CDR2 as YYDKDF (reference sequence). This CDR3 is CATSRGREGGTDTQYF. CDR3 DNA sequence: TGTGCCACCAGTAGGGGCAGGGAGGGAGGCACAGATACGCAGTATTTT.

The chain recombines TRBV30 with TRBJ2-3; the D is unclear. The ends were cut back, 4 bases at V and 0 bases at J, with 8 bases in the middle. CDR1 and CDR2 from the germline V gene are GTSNPN and SVGIG (reference sequence). The CDR3 contains 13 residues. The CDR3 DNA reads as TGTGCCTGGACTTTTTCTAGCACAGATACGCAGTATTTT. It specifies CAWTFSSTDTQYF.

The CDR3 DNA is TGCGCCAGCAGCTCCCGACTAGCGGGAGGGGAGACCCAGTACTTC. Residues: CASSSRLAGGETQYF. This chain connects TRBV5-1 to TRBJ2-5; 14 bases are shared with TRBD2. The V gene's germline CDR1 is SGHRS and CDR2 YFSETQ. The CDR3 sequence is 15 residues long. V was clipped by 3 bases and J by 5 bases; unmatched bases: 3.

This clone was counted once. The gene calls are TRBV7-9 and TRBJ2-7, with 12 bases identical to TRBD1. The CDR3 extends over 14 amino acids. V shed 4 bases and J 5 bases; nucleotides not matched to a gene: 3. Germline lookup yields CDR1 SEHNR and CDR2 FQNEAQ (reference sequence). CDR3 in DNA: TGTGCCAGCAGCTCGGGACAGGGGGCTAACGAGCAGTACTTC. Its translation is CASSSGQGANEQYF.

The V and J genes are TRBV27 and TRBJ2-1, with 7 nucleotides matching TRBD2. V lost 2 bases, J lost 8 bases, and 6 bases stayed unmatched. CDR3 length: 14 residues. Germline V gene data show CDR1 as MNHEY and CDR2 as SMNVEV (reference sequence). Here the CDR3 reads CASSLRTGGDEQFF. The CDR3 DNA follows: TGTGCCAGCAGTTTAAGGACGGGAGGAGATGAGCAGTTCTTC.

The chain is built from TRBV2 and TRBJ2-1; D is unclear. The CDR3 is made up of 11 amino acids. Looked up from germline, CDR1 is SNHLY and CDR2 is FYNNEI. V was clipped by 7 bases and J by 4 bases, with 5 bases between them. The CDR3 region has the DNA TGTGCCAGCACCTTTTACAATGAGCAGTTCTTC. It encodes CASTFYNEQFF.

The genes are TRBV19 and TRBJ2-7; 8 bases are a match to TRBD2. V shed 1 base and J 9 bases; nucleotides not matched to a gene: 5. CDR3 length: 13 residues. The germline V gene encodes CDR1 LNHDA and CDR2 SQIVND (reference sequence). CDR3 nucleotides: TGTGCCAGTAGTATAGGAGCGGGAGTGGCGCAGTACTTC. Its protein is CASSIGAGVAQYF.

The gene calls are TRBV5-1 and TRBJ2-2; TRBD2 agrees at 9 bases. CDR1 is SGHRS and CDR2 is YFSETQ in the germline V gene. Trimming removed 8 bases from V and 0 bases from J; junction bases left unmatched: 5. The CDR3 consists of 15 residues. The CDR3 region is CASSAGGANTGELFF. The CDR3 DNA follows: TGCGCCAGTTCGGCGGGGGGGGCGAACACCGGGGAGCTGTTTTTT.

This sequence joins TRBV5-4 and TRBJ2-7, with 7 bases aligning to TRBD2. CDR3 length: 15 amino acids. In germline, CDR1 is SGHNT, CDR2 YYREEE (reference sequence). V dropped 5 bases and J dropped 3; count of bases not matched to a gene: 11. CDR3 region: CASSGGGIFSYEQYF. The CDR3, as DNA: TGTGCCAGCAGTGGGGGGGGGATCTTTAGCTACGAGCAGTACTTC.

The chain links TRBV7-8 to TRBJ1-4, with D maybe TRBD1 (5 bases). The CDR3 runs to 15 residues. In germline, CDR1 is SGHVS, CDR2 FQNEAQ. Trimming pared 1 base from V and 8 bases from J, leaving 14 bases between. CDR3 nucleotide sequence: TGTGCCAGCAGCTTAGGAGAATGGGGCAGAGAAAAACTGTTTTTT. Its protein product is CASSLGEWGREKLFF.

The chain recombines TRBV5-1 with TRBJ2-5, with 11 positions matching TRBD2. Trimming removed 0 bases from V and 2 bases from J; junction bases left unmatched: 6. Germline CDR1 SGHRS, CDR2 YFSETQ. The CDR3 contains 17 residues. The CDR3 coding sequence is TGCGCCAGCAGCTTGGGCCAACTAGCGGGGGCACAAGAGACCCAGTACTTC. This sequence encodes CASSLGQLAGAQETQYF. Full variable domain (remainder filled in from reference TRBV5-1 and TRBJ2-5): KAGVTQTPRYLIKTRGQQVTLSCSPISGHRSVSWYQQTPGQGLQFLFEYFSETQRNKGNFPGRFSGRQFSNSRSEMNVSTLELGDSALYLCASSLGQLAGAQETQYFGPGTRLLVL.

This chain links TRBV4-2 with TRBJ2-5, with 7 bases that match TRBD2. CDR1 and CDR2 from the germline V gene are LGHNA and YNFKEQ. The CDR3 runs 15 residues. J gave up 1 base and V 5 bases, and 7 bases lay outside the gene matches. CDR3 sequence (DNA): TGTGCCAGCAGCTCCTCGACTAGCAGCCAAGAGACCCAGTACTTC. Amino acid sequence: CASSSSTSSQETQYF.

The V call is TRBV28, the J call TRBJ1-2; the D is unclear. This CDR3 spans 12 amino acids. Germline assignment: CDR1 MDHEN and CDR2 SYDVKM. V was shortened by 3 bases and J by 4 bases, with 6 bases between the two germline ends. CDR3 sequence (DNA): TGTGCCAGCAGTTTGGCCTCCTATGGCTACACCTTC. Translating it yields CASSLASYGYTF.

The rearrangement links TRBV11-2 to TRBJ2-4; 11 bases are shared with TRBD1. The CDR3 contains 16 residues. Germline loops: CDR1 SGHAT, CDR2 FQNNGV. Losses at the gene ends were 5 bases for V and 7 bases for J; bases not matched to a gene: 10. The CDR3 here is CASSRPLGTGGNIQYF. CDR3 DNA sequence: TGTGCCAGCAGCCGACCCCTCGGGACAGGGGGGAACATTCAGTACTTC.

V is TRBV5-1 and J is TRBJ2-2, with 9 nucleotides matching TRBD2. J was trimmed by 4 bases and V by 4 bases; bases with no gene match: 8. The CDR3 runs to 16 residues. The germline gives CDR1 SGHRS, CDR2 YFSETQ. CDR3 in amino acids: CASSLLTSGRTGELFF. The CDR3, as DNA: TGCGCCAGCAGCCTCCTGACTAGCGGACGCACCGGGGAGCTGTTTTTT.

The chain links TRBV7-8 to TRBJ2-7; the match to TRBD2 covers 10 bases. The germline gives CDR1 SGHVS, CDR2 FQNEAQ. The CDR3 extends over 15 amino acids. V trimming: 5 bases; J trimming: 6 bases; junction bases outside the gene matches: 10. The CDR3 reads CASSDLAGVSPEQYF. Here the CDR3 DNA reads TGTGCCAGCAGCGATCTAGCGGGGGTCTCCCCCGAGCAGTACTTC.

The chain recombines TRBV6-4 with TRBJ2-6; 8 bases match TRBD1. V gave up 6 bases and J gave up 0 bases; unmatched junction bases: 7. The germline gives CDR1 MRHNA, CDR2 SNTAGT. The length of the CDR3 is 17 residues. The CDR3 DNA reads as TGTGCCAGCAGCCCCGGGACAGGACTCTCTGGGGCCAACGTCCTGACTTTC. Translating it yields CASSPGTGLSGANVLTF.